This T cell receptor (beta chain) was sequenced for a study of immune evolution from preneoplasia to lung adenocarcinoma (dated by TCRdb to 2020 to 2022). As for the study more broadly: The study combined immune gene expression, TCR sequencing and multiplex immunofluorescence to profile immune contexture across lung adenocarcinoma precursors and invasive adenocarcinoma. Resected precursor lesions (AAH, AIS, MIA) and invasive adenocarcinomas were each compared against paired morphologically normal lung tissue. Sample size was determined by specimen availability and not by a prior power calculation. Whole exome sequencing and methylation data from the same cohort of nodules were integrated with the immune data. The overall cohort was made up of 53 patients with pulmonary nodules who had surgical resection. A total of more than 40 patients contributed TCR sequencing data. The study reported that fewer than 120 samples were used for TCR sequencing. POLYSOLVER was used to infer class I HLA alleles from exome data, and LOHHLA was used to detect allele-specific HLA loss.

Between the mid-2010s and the late 2010s, the patients underwent resection in either Japan or China. Histologic diagnosis of each case was confirmed independently by two lung cancer pathologists on H&E slides. DNA was isolated from FFPE tissue using the AllPrep DNA/RNA FFPE Kit. CDR1 MNHEY and CDR2 SVGAGI were looked up in the germline V gene. The CDR3 starts with the cysteine, ends with the phenylalanine, and has 12 residues. Only the CDR3 region is kept as DNA, spanning 36 bases read in frame from base 1. A distance of 4 bases separates the germline ends of V and J, which lose 0 bases and 5 bases respectively. General conclusions and limits of the study: Clonality was highest in normal lung, while later-stage lesions appeared to have lower clonality but higher T cell density and diversity. All patients were from Japan and China, so applicability to Western populations was uncertain. Normal lung had the highest top T cell clone frequencies, which appeared to decline progressively from AAH through AIS, MIA and invasive adenocarcinoma. The findings rested on association rather than direct causation, and larger cohorts with long-term follow-up and longitudinal biopsies were considered necessary.

The count of this clone is one. The antigen it recognizes is unknown. Base qualities are not at hand, and no much larger clone is one base apart. Other DNA sequences within the sample encode an identical CDR3. The immunoSEQ hsTCRbeta Kit was used to sequence TCR beta CDR3 regions from DNA. The authors' analysis ran thus. TCR sequencing data were analysed with the ImmunoSEQ Analyzer. T cell clonality was defined as 1 minus Pielou's evenness computed on productive rearrangements. T cell diversity was measured with the inverse Simpson index on productive templates. T cell density was TCR beta template counts normalized to usable DNA, estimated by amplifying and sequencing housekeeping genes. Two-sided Kruskal-Wallis tests were used to compare TCR metrics between histologic stages. This is the immuneACCESS table as TCRdb keeps it, with only in-frame sequences that have V and J called. A part of the clones is gone; compared with another copy, unresolved V genes explain less than half, and the rest is unexplained. V and J calls and clone size follow that table, whereas D and trimming were derived from the DNA. The sample table shows 7,600 or so clones, and 60% to 80% are seen once. The ten most abundant clones make up approximately 8% of the sample.

Specimen: FFPE adjacent normal lung tissue. The sequence came from a person between 60 and 80 years old with lung adenocarcinoma. The sequence is built from TRBV6-5 and TRBJ1-2; the D gene lacks a confident call. The DNA sequence reads TGTGCCAGCAGTTACTCGGGGTATGGCTACACCTTC. This translates into CASSYSGYGYTF.